This T cell receptor beta chain is from a study of shared clonotypes between healthy human individuals. Trimming shortened V by 3 bases and J by 10 bases, and 15 bases separated the two germline ends. This CDR3 is 12 amino acids long. Germline V lookup: CDR1 SQVTM, CDR2 ANQGSEA. Clones were read by immunoSEQ multiplex PCR, and TCRdb kept only the in-frame ones, dropping some. The top ten clones hold around 12% of a sample with 400,000 to 600,000 clones, approximately 79% of them seen once. Sequenced input: PBMCs. The sequence was obtained from a woman between 35 and 50 years old in good health. Some clones in this sample may be carry-over from other donors' samples. The chain combines TRBV29-1 with TRBJ1-1; D unresolved. The CDR3 DNA follows: TGCAGCGTTGATTTGGGGTCCCGAGGAGCTTTCTTT. It translates to CSVDLGSRGAFF.